This T cell receptor (beta chain) was sequenced for a study of blood T cells in healthy people across ages. This clonotype was found once. Combining a sample-barcoded 5' primer with a J-beta primer mix, a second PCR ran for roughly 6 to 11 cycles. TCRdb re-analysed the 5' RACE reads in MiXCR, keeping a single row per CDR3 protein. Of around 1,100,000 distinct CDR3 sequences listed, roughly two fifths were seen once; the top ten hold about 12%. The CDR3 runs 13 residues. Germline V CDR1 and CDR2: LNHDA, SQIVND (reference sequence). The germline V and J ends were trimmed by 3 bases and 4 bases, with 9 bases remaining between them.

The chain employs TRBV19 and TRBJ1-1; D remains ambiguous. The sequence was obtained from a man younger than 35 in good health. Sequencing was performed on blood. CDR3 in amino acids: CASSIPRGTEAFF. The DNA for the CDR3 is TGTGCCAGTAGTATTCCTCGGGGCACTGAAGCTTTCTTT.